These T cell receptor beta chains were read from a single sample in a study of shared clonotypes between healthy human individuals. Generated by immunoSEQ multiplex PCR, the TCRdb table keeps only in-frame clones and is missing some. Here the sample spans a few million clones, less than 95% being singletons. The source material was naive CD4+ T cells from PBMCs. The receptors shown here come from a man aged 18 to 30 in good health. Some clones in this sample may be carry-over from other donors' samples. CDR3s include the opening cysteine and the closing phenylalanine or tryptophan. D genes are given only for firm matches. Size is omitted from some rows. Given values are once, few, many or a class for expanded clones.

v_gene,d_gene,j_gene,abundance,CDR3nt,CDR3aa
TRBV4-3,.,TRBJ2-7,.,TGCGCCAGCAGCCACGGCAGGGGTGGCGACGAGCAGTACTTC,CASSHGRGGDEQYF
TRBV5-1,TRBD2,TRBJ2-2,once,TGCGCCAGCAGCTTGTTTGGGCTAGCGGGAGGCACCGGGGAGCTGTTTTTT,CASSLFGLAGGTGELFF
TRBV10-1,.,TRBJ1-2,.,TGCGCCAGCAGTGAAACGGTGCAAGGGGTTTACACCTTC,CASSETVQGVYTF
TRBV9,.,TRBJ1-3,.,TGTGCCAGCACCCGGGGCGACAGCTCTGGAAACACCATATATTTT,CASTRGDSSGNTIYF
TRBV28,.,TRBJ2-3,.,TGTGCCAGCAGTCTCCCGGGGGCATCGAACACAGATACGCAGTATTTT,CASSLPGASNTDTQYF
TRBV20-1,.,TRBJ2-2,.,TGCAGTGCTCTCAGGGGAGTGGAGCTGTTTTTT,CSALRGVELFF
TRBV10-3,TRBD2,TRBJ2-2,.,TGTGCCATCAGTGGTACCGGGACTAGTAACACCGGGGAGCTGTTTTTT,CAISGTGTSNTGELFF
TRBV28,.,TRBJ2-7,.,TGTGCCAGCAGCTCCGGGACTCTGCGAAAGCATTACGAGCAGTACTTC,CASSSGTLRKHYEQYF
TRBV7-8,.,TRBJ2-7,.,TGTGCCAGCAGCTTATTAGCTGGGACCGAGCAGTACTTC,CASSLLAGTEQYF
TRBV21-1,.,TRBJ2-7,.,TGTGCCAGCAGCGTAGAGGGATCTAGCGGAGGGTCCTACGAGCAGTACTTC,CASSVEGSSGGSYEQYF
TRBV6-4,.,TRBJ2-2,.,TGTGCCAGCAGTGACGCGGCCAGAGCGAACACCGGGGAGCTGTTTTTT,CASSDAARANTGELFF
TRBV30,.,TRBJ2-3,.,TGTGCCTGGAGCATGATGATTCATACGCAGTATTTT,CAWSMMIHTQYF
TRBV11-2,.,TRBJ1-2,.,TGTGCCAGCAGCTTACGGGAGGACATCGATGGCTACACCTTC,CASSLREDIDGYTF
TRBV18,TRBD1,TRBJ2-1,.,TGTGCCAGCTCACCACCTGGGACAGGGGTTCGTGAGCAGTTCTTC,CASSPPGTGVREQFF
TRBV2,.,TRBJ2-5,once,TGTGCCAGCAGTGGGAGGGGAACCCGCCAAGAGACCCAGTACTTC,CASSGRGTRQETQYF
TRBV12-5,.,TRBJ1-1,.,TGTGCTAGTGGTCTTCCGGGGGGAAGCCAAGCTTTCTTT,CASGLPGGSQAFF
TRBV5-1,.,TRBJ1-1,.,TGCGCCAGCAGCTTTAGAGGCAGGCGTCAGAACACTGAAGCTTTCTTT,CASSFRGRRQNTEAFF
TRBV27,TRBD1,TRBJ1-5,.,TGTGCCAGCAGTTTATCCGGGACAGGGGGCATACAGCCCCAGCATTTT,CASSLSGTGGIQPQHF
TRBV6-1,TRBD2,TRBJ2-2,once,TGTGCCAGCAGGGGACTAGCGGTAAACACCGGGGAGCTGTTTTTT,CASRGLAVNTGELFF
TRBV7-2,.,TRBJ2-3,.,TGTGCCAGCAGCCGAGGGACTTGGGTCCGCACAGATACGCAGTATTTT,CASSRGTWVRTDTQYF
TRBV30,.,TRBJ1-5,.,TGTGCCTGGAGTGTGTCCGCCAATCAGCCCCAGCATTTT,CAWSVSANQPQHF
TRBV2,.,TRBJ2-5,.,TGTGCCAGCAGCCTTATGACAGGCCAAGAGACCCAGTACTTC,CASSLMTGQETQYF
TRBV28,.,TRBJ2-3,.,TGTGCCAGCAGTCAAATAAGGGGAAGCGGCACAGATACGCAGTATTTT,CASSQIRGSGTDTQYF
TRBV11-1,.,TRBJ2-3,.,TGTGCCAGCAGTACGGGAGTAGGGTCGGTTACGCAGTATTTT,CASSTGVGSVTQYF
TRBV5-1,.,TRBJ2-1,.,TGCGCCAGCAGTGAGTCCTCCTACAATGAGCAGTTCTTC,CASSESSYNEQFF
TRBV6-5,.,TRBJ2-7,.,TGTGCCAGCTCCGAGGGGGGCGGAGTCTACGAGCAGTACTTC,CASSEGGGVYEQYF
TRBV11-2,TRBD2,TRBJ2-7,few,TGTGCCAGCAGCATTAGATCTGCGGGAGGGAGCTACGAGCAGTACTTC,CASSIRSAGGSYEQYF
TRBV2,.,TRBJ2-4,.,TGTGCCAGCAGTGAGACGGGGCAAAACATTCAGTACTTC,CASSETGQNIQYF
TRBV5-1,.,TRBJ2-1,.,TGCGCCAGCAGCTTGTCGAGCGTTACTTACAATGAGCAGTTCTTC,CASSLSSVTYNEQFF
TRBV6-5,TRBD1,TRBJ2-5,.,TGTGCCAGCAGATTACAGGGGGCTGGGACCCAGTACTTC,CASRLQGAGTQYF
TRBV6-1,TRBD1,TRBJ2-3,.,TGTGCCAGCAGTTCGGACAGGGGGACAGATACGCAGTATTTT,CASSSDRGTDTQYF
TRBV7-8,TRBD2,TRBJ2-7,.,TGTGCCAGCAGCTTAGGTGTGCTCCGGGTAGCGGGAGGAAGCTACGAGCAGTACTTC,CASSLGVLRVAGGSYEQYF
TRBV5-1,TRBD1,TRBJ1-5,.,TGCGCCAGCAGCTCTGGACAGGGCAATCAGCCCCAGCATTTT,CASSSGQGNQPQHF
TRBV7-9,.,TRBJ1-5,.,TGTGCCAGCAGCTTAGGCAGGGGCCCCGGTCAGCCCCAGCATTTT,CASSLGRGPGQPQHF
TRBV5-1,TRBD1,TRBJ2-1,.,TGCGCCAGCAGCCTGGGACAGGCAAATGAGCAGTTCTTC,CASSLGQANEQFF